This T cell receptor (beta chain) originates from a study of T-cell reconstitution after alpha-beta-depleted transplantation in children. In germline, CDR1 is MNHNS, CDR2 SASEGT. This CDR3 is 12 amino acids long. V was clipped by 8 bases and J by 4 bases, with 11 bases between them. The TCRbeta library incorporated unique molecular identifiers. Each CDR3 protein is one row after TCRdb ran MiXCR on the PCR reads. The data contain around 78,000 distinct CDR3 sequences, 14% of them singletons. This TCR was sampled from a male patient aged 2-15 years who had a stem cell transplant for acute lymphoblastic leukemia, so the T cells may come from the graft donor. The chain carries TRBV6-1 and TRBJ1-2, with D uncertain. Sequenced material: PBMCs, mostly from graft donor cells, taken 180 days after TCRalphabeta/CD19-depleted stem cell transplant. The CDR3 coding sequence is TGTGCCAGCCCTGGGCAGAGCTATGGCTACACCTTC. Residues: CASPGQSYGYTF.